The rows below give T cell receptor beta chains drawn from one sample of a study of blood T cell repertoires in COVID-19. Using immunoSEQ multiplex PCR, the repertoire was profiled, and TCRdb retains in-frame clones only, with some absent. Here the sample spans about 180,000 clones, approximately 82% being singletons. The sample comprised peripheral blood. These receptors were collected from an elderly woman with active or convalescent COVID-19. Both conserved end residues are part of each CDR3. A D gene is named only where the DNA matches it firmly. Only some rows state a clone size, as once, few, many or a class for expanded clones.

J,size,V,length,D,CDR3,DNA
TRBJ2-3,-,TRBV4-1,16,TRBD2,CASSPGLAEPTDTQYF,TGCGCCAGCAGCCCGGGACTAGCGGAGCCCACAGATACGCAGTATTTT
TRBJ2-2,once,TRBV28,14,-,CASSLPRRTGELFF,TGTGCCAGCAGTTTACCTAGACGCACCGGGGAGCTGTTTTTT
TRBJ2-7,-,TRBV3-1/TRBV3-2,15,TRBD1,CASSPWGQGPYEQYF,TGTGCCAGCAGCCCCTGGGGACAGGGGCCCTACGAGCAGTACTTC
TRBJ2-4,-,TRBV5-1,16,TRBD1,CASSWTGFLAKNIQYF,TGCGCCAGCAGCTGGACAGGGTTCCTAGCCAAAAACATTCAGTACTTC
TRBJ2-1,-,TRBV1,15,-,CTSIFSGGGLNEQFF,TGCACCAGCATCTTTAGCGGAGGAGGGCTAAATGAGCAGTTCTTC
TRBJ2-1,-,TRBV7-6,16,-,CASSSSEGALWNEQFF,TGTGCCAGCAGCTCTAGCGAGGGGGCCCTATGGAATGAGCAGTTCTTC
TRBJ2-1,-,TRBV11-2,15,-,CASSVRLEADNEQFF,TGTGCCAGCAGCGTACGACTAGAAGCCGACAATGAGCAGTTCTTC
TRBJ1-4,-,TRBV6-6,13,-,CASSSRTDEKLFF,TGTGCCAGCAGTTCGAGGACAGATGAAAAACTGTTTTTT
TRBJ1-6,-,TRBV18,16,TRBD1,CASSPGTGGMRSPLHF,TGTGCCAGCTCACCAGGGACAGGGGGCATGCGTTCACCCCTCCACTTT
TRBJ1-6,-,TRBV7-2,13,-,CASSLPFSSPLHF,TGTGCCAGCAGCTTACCCTTTAGTTCACCCCTCCACTTT
TRBJ2-7,-,TRBV2,13,-,CATRQDPPYEQYF,TGTGCCACCAGACAGGATCCTCCTTACGAGCAGTACTTC
TRBJ2-5,-,TRBV7-3,16,TRBD1,CASSYRTQGAGETQYF,TGTGCCAGCAGCTACCGAACACAGGGGGCTGGAGAGACCCAGTACTTC
TRBJ2-2,-,TRBV5-4,15,-,CASSFRRGNTGELFF,TGTGCCAGCAGCTTTCGGAGGGGGAACACCGGGGAGCTGTTTTTT
TRBJ1-5,-,TRBV9,12,-,CASSVRGGPQHF,TGTGCCAGCAGCGTCCGCGGGGGGCCCCAGCATTTT
TRBJ1-1,-,TRBV2,13,-,CASREGLNTEAFF,TGTGCCAGTCGAGAGGGATTGAACACTGAAGCTTTCTTT
TRBJ2-1,-,TRBV25-1,15,TRBD1,CASSPRDSAYNEQFF,TGTGCCAGCAGCCCAAGGGACAGTGCTTACAATGAGCAGTTCTTC
TRBJ1-2,-,TRBV9,15,TRBD1,CASSAGTGGHYGYTF,TGTGCCAGCAGCGCCGGGACAGGGGGGCACTATGGCTACACCTTC
TRBJ2-3,-,TRBV6-1,14,-,CASSDYRSTDTQYF,TGTGCCAGCAGTGATTACAGAAGCACAGATACGCAGTATTTT
TRBJ1-5,-,TRBV28,18,-,CASSSTPIIRDNNQPQHF,TGTGCCAGCAGTTCCACACCCATCATCCGGGACAACAATCAGCCCCAGCATTTT
TRBJ1-1,few,TRBV25-1,15,-,CASRDGSQLNTEAFF,TGTGCCAGCAGGGATGGGAGTCAGCTGAACACTGAAGCTTTCTTT
TRBJ2-2,-,TRBV19,14,-,CASSIVLGAGELFF,TGTGCCAGTAGTATAGTTCTGGGCGCCGGGGAGCTGTTTTTT
TRBJ2-1,-,TRBV12-5,16,TRBD2,CASGKSGTSGIREQFF,TGTGCTAGTGGTAAATCCGGGACTAGCGGGATTCGAGAGCAGTTCTTC
TRBJ1-1,-,TRBV9,14,-,CASSVTQLNTEAFF,TGTGCCAGCAGCGTAACACAGTTAAACACTGAAGCTTTCTTT
TRBJ2-2,-,TRBV19,14,TRBD1,CASSSGTVTGELFF,TGTGCCAGTAGTTCCGGGACAGTCACCGGGGAGCTGTTTTTT
TRBJ1-5,-,TRBV4-1,14,-,CASSDTGYNQPQHF,TGCGCCAGCAGCGACACAGGGTACAATCAGCCCCAGCATTTT